This is a list of T cell receptor beta chains from one sample in a study of blood T cell repertoires in COVID-19. Profiled with immunoSEQ multiplex PCR; TCRdb holds only in-frame clones, not every one. Seen here are under 200,000 clones, around nine tenths observed once, and the top ten hold about 2%. The sample consisted of peripheral blood. The receptors stem from an older man with active or convalescent COVID-19. Each CDR3 is given with its conserved first and last residue. The D gene is left open where the match is weak. A row's size may be missing; if present it is once, few, many or a size class.

D	length	V	size	J	DNA	CDR3
NA	13	TRBV15	NA	TRBJ2-7	TGTGCCACCAGCAGAGATCTACTCTACGAGCAGTACTTC	CATSRDLLYEQYF
NA	16	TRBV7-2	NA	TRBJ2-3	TGTGCCAGCAGCCAACACAGGACCACTAGCACAGATACGCAGTATTTT	CASSQHRTTSTDTQYF
TRBD1	16	TRBV9	once	TRBJ1-5	TGTGCCAGCAGCCTCGGGACAGGGGAAAGCAATCAGCCCCAGCATTTT	CASSLGTGESNQPQHF
NA	16	TRBV6-1	NA	TRBJ1-4	TGTGCCAGCAGTGAAGCGGCAGGGGCGCGGAGTGAAAAACTGTTTTTT	CASSEAAGARSEKLFF
NA	15	TRBV28	once	TRBJ1-4	TGTGCCAGCAGTTTTCTGGCAAAAACTAATGAAAAACTGTTTTTT	CASSFLAKTNEKLFF
TRBD2	15	TRBV28	NA	TRBJ2-5	TGTGCCAGCGCCCCTCCGGGGGGAGGGTTGAAGACCCAGTACTTC	CASAPPGGGLKTQYF
NA	14	TRBV27	NA	TRBJ2-2	TGTGCCAGCAGTTCCGGCGGGGTGTCCGGGGAGCTGTTTTTT	CASSSGGVSGELFF
NA	16	TRBV4-3	NA	TRBJ2-7	TGCGCCAGCAGCCAAGATGCCGAGACAGGATACCACGAGCAGTACTTC	CASSQDAETGYHEQYF
TRBD1	15	TRBV5-1	NA	TRBJ1-2	TGCGCCAGCAGCGTGGACAGGTCCGGCGACTATGGCTACACCTTC	CASSVDRSGDYGYTF
TRBD2	15	TRBV10-3	once	TRBJ2-3	TGTGCCATCAGTGGACTAGCGGGAGGCCGCGATACGCAGTATTTT	CAISGLAGGRDTQYF
TRBD1	15	TRBV7-2	once	TRBJ1-2	TGTGCCAGCAGCCCAAGCAGGGGGGCTAACTATGGCTACACCTTC	CASSPSRGANYGYTF
TRBD1	12	TRBV29-1	once	TRBJ2-4	TGCAGCGTAGAGGACAGGTCTAACATTCAGTACTTC	CSVEDRSNIQYF
NA	11	TRBV6-2/TRBV6-3	once	TRBJ2-7	TGTGCCAGCAGTTCCATCTACGAGCAGTACTTC	CASSSIYEQYF
NA	16	TRBV3-1/TRBV3-2	NA	TRBJ2-5	TGTGCCAGCAGCCAAATCAACCACAGGGCCCAAGAGACCCAGTACTTC	CASSQINHRAQETQYF
TRBD2	16	TRBV7-2	NA	TRBJ2-5	TGTGCCAGCAGCCCGGGACTAGCGAAGTACCAAGAGACCCAGTACTTC	CASSPGLAKYQETQYF
NA	15	TRBV9	once	TRBJ2-1	TGTGCCAGCAGCGTGCGGCTAGCAGAATACAATGAGCAGTTCTTC	CASSVRLAEYNEQFF
TRBD1	16	TRBV6-2/TRBV6-3	NA	TRBJ2-7	TGTGCCAGCAGTCCAAACCGGGACAGGGTTTTATACGAGCAGTACTTC	CASSPNRDRVLYEQYF
NA	12	TRBV6-5	NA	TRBJ2-7	TGTGCCAGCAAAACGGGTTCGTACGAGCAGTACTTC	CASKTGSYEQYF
TRBD2	16	TRBV28	NA	TRBJ2-7	TGTGCCAGCAGTTCTTTAGCGGGCCGGCTTACCTACGAGCAGTACTTC	CASSSLAGRLTYEQYF
NA	13	TRBV18	NA	TRBJ2-1	TGTGCCAGCTCACAGGGCGGGTGGAATGAGCAGTTCTTC	CASSQGGWNEQFF
NA	14	TRBV5-1	NA	TRBJ2-7	TGCGCCAGCAGCCCCATTGCAGGTAGCGGCGAGCAGTACTTC	CASSPIAGSGEQYF
TRBD1	14	TRBV19	NA	TRBJ1-6	TGTGCCAGTAGTAAGACAGGGTCCAATTCACCCCTCCACTTT	CASSKTGSNSPLHF
NA	12	TRBV6-5	NA	TRBJ1-5	TGTGCCAGCAGCCAGGGAGGTCAGCCCCAGCATTTT	CASSQGGQPQHF
TRBD1	15	TRBV28	NA	TRBJ1-2	TGTGCCAGCCGCAGTTTATTTACAGGGGGCTATGGCTACACCTTC	CASRSLFTGGYGYTF
TRBD1	15	TRBV2	NA	TRBJ2-2	TGTGCCAGCAGTAGGGACAGGCAAAACACCGGGGAGCTGTTTTTT	CASSRDRQNTGELFF
NA	12	TRBV10-1	NA	TRBJ2-1	TGCGCCAGTATGGGAGCCGAAGGTGAGCAGTTCTTC	CASMGAEGEQFF
NA	16	TRBV5-1	NA	TRBJ2-3	TGCGCCAGCAGCTTGGGGGGCAGGGCCGGCACAGATACGCAGTATTTT	CASSLGGRAGTDTQYF
NA	16	TRBV28	NA	TRBJ2-1	TGTGCCAGCAGCCCTCGGAGTGCTTGGCCCAAAGATGAGCAGTTCTTC	CASSPRSAWPKDEQFF
NA	15	TRBV6-5	once	TRBJ2-7	TGTGCCAGCAGTAACCTCGGGGTCGGGCCCTACGAGCAGTACTTC	CASSNLGVGPYEQYF
TRBD1	17	TRBV28	NA	TRBJ2-2	TGTGCCAGCAGCCCGGGACAGGGGTTAAGGAACACCGGGGAGCTGTTTTTT	CASSPGQGLRNTGELFF
NA	16	TRBV19	NA	TRBJ2-5	TGTGCCAGTAGTATCTCGGGAGCACGGGGTCAAGAGACCCAGTACTTC	CASSISGARGQETQYF
TRBD1	16	TRBV28	once	TRBJ1-5	TGTGCCAGCAGTTTCACGGACAGGGACAGCAATCAGCCCCAGCATTTT	CASSFTDRDSNQPQHF
TRBD1	15	TRBV28	NA	TRBJ1-4	TGTGCCAGCAGTGCCCTCGGGACAGTTAATGAAAAACTGTTTTTT	CASSALGTVNEKLFF
TRBD1	14	TRBV5-1	NA	TRBJ2-7	TGCGCCAGCAGCACCGGGACAGGTGGCAACGAGCAGTACTTC	CASSTGTGGNEQYF
NA	14	TRBV7-9	NA	TRBJ2-7	TGTGCCAGCAGCTTAGCGGAGGACAGCTACGAGCAGTACTTC	CASSLAEDSYEQYF
NA	16	TRBV6-5	NA	TRBJ2-3	TGTGCCAGCAGTTATTCGACAGGGGAGGGGTCAGATACGCAGTATTTT	CASSYSTGEGSDTQYF
NA	13	TRBV25-1	NA	TRBJ1-4	TGTGCCAGCAGTTGGGCAGTTGGGGAAAAACTGTTTTTT	CASSWAVGEKLFF
NA	15	TRBV15	NA	TRBJ1-6	TGTGCCACCAGCAGAGCCGGAGTTTATAATTCACCCCTCCACTTT	CATSRAGVYNSPLHF
TRBD1	13	TRBV6-5	NA	TRBJ1-1	TGTGCCAGCAGCCCCGACAGGGGGACTGAAGCTTTCTTT	CASSPDRGTEAFF
TRBD1	15	TRBV5-1	NA	TRBJ1-2	TGCGCCAGCAGATCCGGGACAGGCCGAAACTATGGCTACACCTTC	CASRSGTGRNYGYTF
TRBD2	16	TRBV7-2	once	TRBJ2-1	TGTGCCAGCAGCCCACCGGGACTAGCGGGAGGTAATGAGCAGTTCTTC	CASSPPGLAGGNEQFF
TRBD1	14	TRBV7-2	once	TRBJ2-5	TGTGCCAGCAGCTTACAGGGGGCCATGGAGACCCAGTACTTC	CASSLQGAMETQYF
NA	14	TRBV11-2	NA	TRBJ2-7	TGTGCCAGCAGGTCGCCGGGACTCAACTACGAGCAGTACTTC	CASRSPGLNYEQYF
TRBD2	14	TRBV28	NA	TRBJ2-3	TGTGCCAGCAGTATACTAGCGGGGAAAGATACGCAGTATTTT	CASSILAGKDTQYF
NA	16	TRBV9	NA	TRBJ2-1	TGTGCCAGCAGCGTAGGGGCCGGTAGCTCCTACAATGAGCAGTTCTTC	CASSVGAGSSYNEQFF
NA	17	TRBV5-4	NA	TRBJ2-7	TGTGCCAGCAGCGCCGGAGCTAGCCCCCTAAGGGGGTACGAGCAGTACTTC	CASSAGASPLRGYEQYF
NA	16	TRBV7-2	NA	TRBJ2-7	TGTGCCAGCAGCTTAGCGAGGGCAAGGGGAGGCTACGAGCAGTACTTC	CASSLARARGGYEQYF
TRBD2	17	TRBV28	NA	TRBJ2-5	TGTGCCAGCAGTCTCTCCCCGGCGGGGGGGCCAGGGGAGACCCAGTACTTC	CASSLSPAGGPGETQYF
TRBD1	15	TRBV2	NA	TRBJ2-5	TGTGCCAGCAGGGAAAATTCCAGGGGGCAAAAGACCCAGTACTTC	CASRENSRGQKTQYF
NA	11	TRBV21-1	NA	TRBJ1-2	TGTGCCATTGGACAGGCATATGGCTACACCTTC	CAIGQAYGYTF